The 28 T cell receptor beta chains reported below all come from one sample, sequenced in a study of blood T cells in healthy people across ages. Next came a second PCR, run for about 6 to 12 cycles, which used a sample-barcoded 5' primer along with a J-beta primer mix. TCRdb processed the 5' RACE reads anew with MiXCR; each CDR3 protein has one entry. The sample has around 1,900,000 distinct CDR3 sequences, about two fifths seen once. The sequenced sample consisted of blood. These receptors were taken from a human donor in good health.

The J gene is TRBJ2-5, the V gene TRBV29-1; 10 bases are a match to TRBD2. V lost 6 bases to trimming and J lost 2 bases; unmatched junction nucleotides: 6. The length of the CDR3 is 14 residues. CDR1 and CDR2 from the germline V gene are SQVTM and ANQGSEA. The CDR3 region is CSVGVLAGQETQYF. In nucleotides, the CDR3 is TGCAGCGTCGGCGTACTAGCGGGACAAGAGACCCAGTACTTC.

This rearrangement joins TRBV7-2 to TRBJ2-1; D might be TRBD1 (5 bases). The CDR3 loop spans 14 amino acids. Germline lookup yields CDR1 SGHTA and CDR2 FQGNSA. V was trimmed by 3 bases and J by 7 bases, leaving 13 bases between them. The CDR3 nucleotides read TGTGCCAGCAGCTTCGGGTCAGGGCGTAATGAGCAGTTCTTC. Residues: CASSFGSGRNEQFF.

This chain links TRBV20-1 with TRBJ2-7; 7 nucleotides agree with TRBD1. V gave up 5 bases and J gave up 2 bases; unmatched junction bases: 12. This CDR3 has 15 amino acids. Germline assignment: CDR1 DFQATT and CDR2 SNEGSKA (reference sequence). The CDR3 DNA follows: TGCAGTGCTCCATCACGGGCAGGGGGACCCTACGAGCAGTACTTC. It yields the protein CSAPSRAGGPYEQYF.

The chain couples TRBV13 to TRBJ2-4, with 9 bases lining up with TRBD1. The J call may be wrong; the DNA end is better matched by TRBJ2-7. Germline V CDR1 and CDR2: PRHDT, FYEKMQ (reference sequence). This CDR3 is built from 15 residues. CDR3 coding DNA: TGTGCCAGCAGCTTATTTGGACAGGGGCAGTACGAGCAGTACTTC. Encoded protein: CASSLFGQGQYEQYF.

As for this clonotype: The junction departs from the called germline gene at one end, perhaps through a read error. The chain employs TRBV19 and TRBJ1-1, with 8 bases that match TRBD1. There are 14 residues in the CDR3. Germline CDR1 is LNHDA and CDR2 is SQIVND (reference sequence). The CDR3 spells CASSMGQVNTEAVF. In DNA, the CDR3 is TGTGCCAGTAGTATGGGACAGGTGAACACTGAAGCTGTCTTT.

With regard to this clonotype: At one end the junction does not follow the germline gene, possibly because of a read error. The rearrangement links TRBV14 to TRBJ2-6, with TRBD1 matching 9 bases. Germline V gene sequence: CDR1 SGHDN, CDR2 FVKESK. The CDR3 totals 17 residues. This CDR3 is CASSHPGQGSGTNVLTF. DNA of the CDR3: TGTGCCAGCAGCCACCCGGGACAGGGCTCTGGGACCAACGTCCTGACTTTC.

About this clonotype itself: One end of the junction does not line up with germline, which may come from a read error. The chain employs TRBV10-3 and TRBJ2-6; 13 nucleotides line up with TRBD2. Germline-derived CDR1 and CDR2 are ENHRY and SYGVKD. The CDR3 loop spans 17 amino acids. CDR3 sequence (DNA): TGTGCCATCAGCATGACTAGCGGGGGGCCTGGGGCCGACGTCCTGACTTTC. Translating it yields CAISMTSGGPGADVLTF.

J is TRBJ2-1 and V is TRBV12-3 or TRBV12-4; D could derive from TRBD1 or TRBD2 (5 bases each). The V gene lost 5 bases and the J gene lost 1 base, with 18 bases spanning the gap. The CDR3 is made up of 17 amino acids. CDR3 coding DNA: TGTGCCAGCAGTGGGGGAACGGGCCCTTATTCCTACAATGAGCAGTTCTTC. Protein product: CASSGGTGPYSYNEQFF.

This clonotype was detected a few times. The V and J genes are TRBV28 and TRBJ2-7; 9 bases match TRBD1. V lost 0 bases and J lost 6; bases outside the gene matches: 9. Per germline, CDR1 MDHEN and CDR2 SYDVKM. This CDR3 contains 16 residues. CDR3 sequence: CASSLWGQGPRREQYF. The CDR3 DNA is TGTGCCAGCAGTTTATGGGGACAGGGCCCCCGTCGCGAGCAGTACTTC. Looking up the rest from reference TRBV28 and TRBJ2-7 gives the full variable domain: DVKVTQSSRYLVKRTGEKVFLECVQDMDHENMFWYRQDPGLGLRLIYFSYDVKMKEKGDIPEGYSVSREKKERFSLILESASTNQTSMYLCASSLWGQGPRREQYFGPGTRLTVT.

This clonotype was observed a handful of times. The chain couples TRBV20-1 to TRBJ2-5; D tentatively reads TRBD1 or TRBD2 (5 bases each). The CDR3 is 16 amino acids. Germline V gene sequence: CDR1 DFQATT, CDR2 SNEGSKA (reference sequence). V lost 3 bases and J lost 4, with 21 bases in between. For the CDR3, the DNA is TGCAGTGCTAGGCGATACGGGGCTTCCTATTTAGAGACCCAGTACTTC. As protein: CSARRYGASYLETQYF.

The CDR3 here is CASSVTSGVGYEQYF. CDR3 DNA sequence: TGTGCCAGCAGCGTGACTAGCGGGGTGGGTTACGAGCAGTACTTC. V is TRBV7-2 and J is TRBJ2-7; 11 nucleotides agree with TRBD2. This CDR3 contains 15 residues. The germline V gene encodes CDR1 SGHTA and CDR2 FQGNSA. With V trimmed by 5 bases and J by 4 bases, 7 bases remained unmatched.

The V and J genes are TRBV5-6 and TRBJ1-2, with D tentatively TRBD1 (5 bases). Germline CDR1 and CDR2: SGHDT and YYEEEE. The V and J ends lost 2 bases and 5 bases respectively, with 19 bases between them. This CDR3 has 16 amino acids. The CDR3 region has the DNA TGTGCCAGCAGCTTTGGAAGGGACGCTACCGTTTATGGCTACACCTTC. Protein: CASSFGRDATVYGYTF.

This clonotype was picked up a small number of times. This chain connects TRBV9 to TRBJ2-1; 10 bases agree with TRBD2. CDR3 length equals 15 residues. V lost 2 bases to trimming and J lost 8 bases; unmatched junction nucleotides: 7. The germline CDR1 and CDR2 sequences are SGDLS and YYNGEE. The chain's CDR3 is CASSVISGGAHEQFF. CDR3 nucleotide sequence: TGTGCCAGCAGCGTGATAAGCGGGGGGGCCCATGAGCAGTTCTTC.

The chain uses TRBV9 and TRBJ1-2; a possible D gene is TRBD1 (6 bases). Germline V lookup: CDR1 SGDLS, CDR2 YYNGEE. Deletions cut 0 bases from V and 3 bases from J, with 12 bases between. CDR3 length: 15 residues. The CDR3 loop reads CASSVAGTKDYGYTF. The CDR3 nucleotides read TGTGCCAGCAGCGTAGCAGGGACAAAGGACTATGGCTACACCTTC.

Here the CDR3 reads CATSRDTRVGNTIYF. CDR3 DNA sequence: TGTGCCACCAGCAGAGATACACGGGTCGGAAACACCATATATTTT. The V gene is TRBV15, the J gene TRBJ1-3; no firm D call. The CDR3 runs to 15 residues. Germline loops: CDR1 LNHNV, CDR2 YYDKDF (reference sequence). Trimming stripped 0 bases from V and 4 bases from J, with 10 bases between.

The chain couples TRBV28 to TRBJ1-2; the match to TRBD1 covers 7 bases. Germline CDR1 reads MDHEN; CDR2 reads SYDVKM. V shed 4 bases, J shed 4 bases, and the junction held 6 bases outside the gene matches. The CDR3 is 14 residues long. CDR3 nucleotide sequence: TGTGCCAGCAGTTGGACAGGAGTAGGCTATGGCTACACCTTC. Amino acid sequence: CASSWTGVGYGYTF.

J is TRBJ1-1 and V is TRBV5-1; the D is unclear. Trimming removed 3 bases at V and 8 bases at J, with 17 bases between. Germline V gives CDR1 SGHRS, CDR2 YFSETQ. This CDR3 contains 14 residues. The CDR3 nucleotides read TGCGCCAGCAGCTCCAACTCTGGGCGCTCAGAAGCTTTCTTT. Translated: CASSSNSGRSEAFF.

V and J are TRBV10-3 and TRBJ1-2; TRBD1 might be the D (5 bases). Trimming took 3 bases from V and 3 from J, leaving 11 bases between them. Looked up from germline, CDR1 is ENHRY and CDR2 is SYGVKD. The CDR3 extends over 14 amino acids. In DNA, the CDR3 is TGTGCCATCAGTGAAACGAGGGGAGACTATGGCTACACCTTC. Its protein product is CAISETRGDYGYTF.

The V call is TRBV2, the J call TRBJ2-4; D unclear. The J call may be in error: the DNA end matches TRBJ2-7 better. CDR1 is SNHLY and CDR2 is FYNNEI in the germline V gene. The CDR3 totals 13 residues. The CDR3 here is CASSVSISYEQYF. In nucleotides, the CDR3 is TGTGCCAGCAGTGTTTCCATCTCCTACGAGCAGTACTTC.

The chain carries TRBV5-1 and TRBJ1-5; unclear D gene. V was trimmed by 0 bases and J by 3 bases, leaving 10 bases between them. This CDR3 comprises 15 residues. Germline values: CDR1 SGHRS, CDR2 YFSETQ. The chain's CDR3 is CASSLDGGANQPQHF. CDR3 DNA: TGCGCCAGCAGCTTGGACGGAGGAGCCAATCAGCCCCAGCATTTT.

This chain uses TRBV6-5 with TRBJ2-5; TRBD2 agrees at 9 bases. The length of the CDR3 is 13 residues. V gave up 10 bases and J gave up 5 bases; unmatched junction bases: 8. Germline V gives CDR1 MNHEY, CDR2 SVGAGI. CDR3 DNA sequence: TGTGCCATAAGCGGGGGGCCATTGGAGACCCAGTACTTC. Translation gives CAISGGPLETQYF.

This clonotype turned up a few times. This chain joins TRBV2 and TRBJ1-5; 9 nucleotides agree with TRBD1. CDR1 SNHLY and CDR2 FYNNEI come from the germline V gene. This CDR3 is built from 15 residues. V shed 5 bases and J 7 bases; nucleotides not matched to a gene: 9. CDR3: CASSSRDRVRQPQHF. CDR3 nucleotide sequence: TGTGCCAGCAGTTCCCGGGACAGGGTTCGACAGCCCCAGCATTTT.

This clonotype was counted a few times. Just one base apart from a much larger clone, this may be a read error. V is TRBV6-5 and J is TRBJ1-2, with D unclear. Germline V CDR1 and CDR2: MNHEY, SVGAGI. This CDR3 contains 12 residues. V was clipped by 0 bases and J by 7 bases, with 6 bases between them. The CDR3 loop is CASSYSGFGYTF. The CDR3 nucleotides read TGTGCCAGCAGTTACTCAGGGTTTGGCTACACCTTC.

Of note for this clonotype: Relative to the germline gene, one junction end is altered; a read error may explain this. The rearrangement uses TRBV28 and TRBJ2-7; D gene ambiguous. Germline CDR1 MDHEN, CDR2 SYDVKM. The CDR3 has 14 residues. CDR3 in amino acids: CAGSFVTDAYEQYF. For the CDR3, the DNA is TGTGCCGGCAGTTTTGTCACCGACGCCTACGAGCAGTACTTC.

This chain uses TRBV12-3 or TRBV12-4 with TRBJ1-2; D gene uncertain. This CDR3 spans 13 amino acids. The V end lost 3 bases, the J end lost 8 bases, and 13 bases lay between the germline ends. Here the CDR3 reads CASSLFLFYGYTF. The CDR3 DNA is TGTGCCAGCAGTTTGTTCTTGTTCTACGGCTACACCTTC.

The gene calls are TRBV10-3 and TRBJ2-3; 10 bases are a match to TRBD2. The CDR3 is 13 residues long. Losses at the gene ends were 10 bases for V and 2 bases for J; bases not matched to a gene: 3. CDR1 is ENHRY and CDR2 is SYGVKD in the germline V gene. The CDR3 sequence: CATLAGDTDTQYF. The CDR3 region has the DNA TGTGCCACCCTAGCGGGGGACACAGATACGCAGTATTTT.

This clonotype has more than one count but fewer than ten. This chain joins TRBV5-1 and TRBJ2-5; the D gene is possibly TRBD1 (6 bases). Germline assignment: CDR1 SGHRS and CDR2 YFSETQ. Trimming stripped 4 bases from V and 0 bases from J, with 22 bases between. The CDR3 is 18 amino acids. The CDR3 here is CASSLSWQGLEYQETQYF. In nucleotides, the CDR3 is TGCGCCAGCAGCCTATCCTGGCAGGGGTTGGAGTACCAAGAGACCCAGTACTTC.

This clonotype was seen a handful of times. V usage is TRBV29-1 and J usage is TRBJ1-1; 9 positions match TRBD1. Germline-derived CDR1 and CDR2 are SQVTM and ANQGSEA. V was pared by 7 bases and J by 4 bases, with 7 bases of the junction left unmatched. The CDR3 has 13 amino acids. CDR3 in DNA: TGCAGCGGCGCGACAGGGGGAAGCACTGAAGCTTTCTTT. It codes for CSGATGGSTEAFF.